The text below deals with one TCR beta chain. The antigen is undetermined. Germline loops: CDR1 SGHRS, CDR2 YFSETQ. The CDR3 length is 16 residues. Trimming cost V 4 bases and J 0 bases, with 13 bases left between them. MiXCR was run by TCRdb on the RT-PCR reads, yielding one entry per CDR3 protein. The sample lists hundreds of thousands of distinct CDR3 sequences, approximately 15% occurring once. This sample was taken from a study of response to subunit inactivated influenza vaccine. Broader study findings: Each seasonal influenza vaccination recruits few new T cells, the authors suggested.

The clonotype originates from a man aged 45-65 years who received an inactivated influenza vaccine. The rearrangement links TRBV5-1 to TRBJ2-2; either TRBD1 or TRBD2 may supply D (5 bases each). This sample comprised PBMCs from blood, obtained about 14 days before vaccination. In DNA, the CDR3 is TGCGCCAGCAGCCCGAGGGGCGAGGCGAACACCGGGGAGCTGTTTTTT. Translation gives CASSPRGEANTGELFF.